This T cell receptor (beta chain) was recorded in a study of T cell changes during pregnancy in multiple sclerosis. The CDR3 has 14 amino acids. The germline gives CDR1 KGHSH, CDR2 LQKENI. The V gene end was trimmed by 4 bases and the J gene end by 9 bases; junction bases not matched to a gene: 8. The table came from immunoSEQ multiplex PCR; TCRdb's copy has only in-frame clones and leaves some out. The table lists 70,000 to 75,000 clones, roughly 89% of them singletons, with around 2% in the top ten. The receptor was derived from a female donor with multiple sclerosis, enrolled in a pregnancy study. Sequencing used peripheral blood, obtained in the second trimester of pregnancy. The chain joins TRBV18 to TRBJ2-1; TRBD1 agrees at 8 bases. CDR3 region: CASSQTGQVGEQFF. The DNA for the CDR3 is TGTGCCAGCTCACAAACGGGACAGGTTGGTGAGCAGTTCTTC.